The 18 T cell receptor beta chains listed next were all sequenced from one sample in a study of cytomegalovirus exposure and HLA in healthy donors (dated by TCRdb to the late 2010s). The library was prepared using the immunoSEQ multiplex PCR assay. The multiplex PCR relied on a mix of 60 forward primers for TCR Vbeta segments and 13 reverse primers for TCR Jbeta segments. Sourced from immuneACCESS, this table was stored by TCRdb with only in-frame sequences that have V and J called. A share of the clones is absent; for the studies checked, an unresolved V gene accounts for under half, and the remainder has no known explanation. The sample table lists 82,000 or so clones, over 9.5% of them with a count of one. Jointly, the top ten make up around 24% of the sample. Sequenced sample: PBMCs. The source is a man in his 60s in good health and CMV-seropositive.

V is TRBV2 and J is TRBJ1-2; possible D gene TRBD1, 5 bases. CDR3 length equals 11 residues. V lost 11 bases and J 7 bases, leaving 14 bases between the germline ends. Looked up from germline, CDR1 is SNHLY and CDR2 is FYNNEI. The CDR3 sequence is CAAREPSGYTF. The CDR3 coding sequence is TGTGCCGCCAGGGAACCGAGTGGCTACACCTTC. Supplemented by reference TRBV2 and TRBJ1-2, the full variable domain reads EPEVTQTPSHQVTQMGQEVILRCVPISNHLYFYWYRQILGQKVEFLVSFYNNEISEKSEIFDDQFSVERPDGSNFTLKIRSTKLEDSAMYFCAAREPSGYTFGSGTRLTVV.

In the case of this clone: Other DNA sequences from this sample encode an identical CDR3 as well. This CDR3 is CASSSPGTGYNEQFF. The CDR3 DNA follows: TGTGCCAGCAGTTCACCCGGGACTGGCTACAATGAGCAGTTCTTC. The V call is TRBV6-5, the J call TRBJ2-1; TRBD2 might be the D (6 bases). The CDR3 extends over 15 amino acids. V shed 4 bases and J shed 3 bases, with 13 bases lying between them. Germline CDR1 reads MNHEY; CDR2 reads SVGAGI.

This clone was counted only a few times. This chain uses TRBV7-2 with TRBJ1-1; no definite D call. The CDR3 runs to 11 residues. Germline values: CDR1 SGHTA, CDR2 FQGNSA. V gave up 6 bases and J gave up 3 bases, with 5 bases separating them. CDR3 bases: TGTGCCAGCAGGAGGGACACTGAAGCTTTCTTT. Translation gives CASRRDTEAFF.

This clone was recorded many times. The rearrangement links TRBV9 to TRBJ2-7; D is perhaps TRBD2 (6 bases). Germline-derived CDR1 and CDR2 are SGDLS and YYNGEE. The CDR3 consists of 14 residues. The V end was cut by 0 bases, the J end by 3 bases, with 10 bases between. This chain's CDR3 is CASSVEDSGYEQYF. The CDR3 DNA reads as TGTGCCAGCAGCGTAGAAGATAGCGGCTACGAGCAGTACTTC.

The chain links TRBV9 to TRBJ1-1, with 8 bases fitting TRBD1. Germline trimming cut 1 base from V and 5 bases from J; bases unmatched to any gene: 4. Germline CDR1 is SGDLS and CDR2 is YYNGEE. This CDR3 comprises 14 residues. The CDR3 DNA sequence: TGTGCCAGCAGCGTATCACAGGGGGGGACTGAAGCTTTCTTT. It specifies CASSVSQGGTEAFF.

The CDR3 sequence is CASSYSSGSTDTQYF. The CDR3, as DNA: TGTGCCAGCAGTTACTCGAGCGGGAGCACAGATACGCAGTATTTT. The rearrangement uses TRBV6-5 and TRBJ2-3; tentatively, D is TRBD2 (6 bases). CDR3 length: 15 amino acids. The germline gives CDR1 MNHEY, CDR2 SVGAGI. With 0 bases removed from V and 0 bases from J, the gap between germline ends came to 7 bases.

J is TRBJ2-6 and V is TRBV18; D might be TRBD1 (5 bases). Germline assignment: CDR1 KGHSH and CDR2 LQKENI. This CDR3 comprises 17 residues. The germline V and J ends were trimmed by 2 bases and 0 bases, with 11 bases remaining between them. The CDR3 sequence is CASSPKGPDSGANVLTF. The CDR3 nucleotides read TGTGCCAGCTCACCAAAGGGGCCAGACTCTGGGGCCAACGTCCTGACTTTC.

The J gene is TRBJ1-3, the V gene TRBV30; D ambiguous. The V gene lost 0 bases and the J gene lost 1 base, with 10 bases spanning the gap. This CDR3 spans 15 amino acids. In germline, CDR1 is GTSNPN, CDR2 SVGIG (reference sequence). The CDR3 protein is CAWSVGGKSGNTIYF. The CDR3 DNA sequence: TGTGCCTGGAGTGTAGGAGGGAAGTCTGGAAACACCATATATTTT.

The chain employs TRBV5-6 and TRBJ2-3; 13 bases align to TRBD2. The CDR3 covers 15 residues. V was clipped by 4 bases and J by 6 bases; unmatched bases: 5. CDR1 SGHDT and CDR2 YYEEEE come from the germline V gene. The CDR3 loop reads CASSRLAGGRDTQYF. DNA of the CDR3: TGTGCCAGCAGCCGACTAGCGGGGGGTCGGGATACGCAGTATTTT.

This clone was picked up a small number of times. The genes are TRBV30 and TRBJ1-4, with D tentatively TRBD1 (6 bases). The CDR3 runs to 14 residues. Germline loops: CDR1 GTSNPN, CDR2 SVGIG (reference sequence). V lost 1 base to trimming and J lost 8 bases, with 14 bases between them. The CDR3 DNA reads as TGTGCCTGGAGTGGGCCTCTTAGGGGGGAAAAACTGTTTTTT. This gives the protein CAWSGPLRGEKLFF. The full variable domain, in which reference TRBV30 and TRBJ1-4 provide the parts outside the CDR3, is SQTIHQWPATLVQPVGSPLSLECTVEGTSNPNLYWYRQAAGRGLQLLFYSVGIGQISSEVPQNLSASRPQDRQFILSSKKLLLSDSGFYLCAWSGPLRGEKLFFGSGTQLSVL.

The chain links TRBV10-3 to TRBJ2-7; 7 bases fit TRBD1. J was trimmed by 5 bases and V by 7 bases; bases with no gene match: 5. The CDR3 totals 12 residues. Germline V gives CDR1 ENHRY, CDR2 SYGVKD. Here the CDR3 DNA reads TGTGCCATCAAAAGGGGGCAAGACGAGCAGTACTTC. Translating gives CAIKRGQDEQYF.

This clone has only a few counts. The junction differs from germline at one of its ends, possibly a read error. In the same sample, other DNA sequences code for this CDR3. This sequence joins TRBV6-5 and TRBJ2-3; TRBD1 aligns across 8 bases. This CDR3 spans 14 amino acids. Germline CDR1 MNHEY, CDR2 SVGAGI. CDR3 DNA: TGTGCCAGCACAGGGACAGGCCCCCCAGATAAGCAGTATTTT. Residues: CASTGTGPPDKQYF.

This clone was seen a handful of times. This chain connects TRBV7-9 to TRBJ2-7, with TRBD1 matching 8 bases. The CDR3 has 16 residues. Looked up from germline, CDR1 is SEHNR and CDR2 is FQNEAQ (reference sequence). V lost 4 bases, J lost 1 base, and 9 bases stayed unmatched. DNA of the CDR3: TGTGCCAGCAGCTCCCCCGGACAGGGATTTTCCTACGAGCAGTACTTC. It is translated as CASSSPGQGFSYEQYF.

This clone was found a few times. V gene TRBV5-4 combines with J gene TRBJ1-6; D gene unclear. The ends were cut back, 3 bases at V and 10 bases at J, with 14 bases in the middle. Germline CDR1 SGHNT, CDR2 YYREEE (reference sequence). This CDR3 is 14 amino acids long. The DNA for the CDR3 is TGTGCCAGCAGCTCGGGAACACTGACCTCACCCCTCCACTTT. Its protein product is CASSSGTLTSPLHF.

This clone appeared a few times. The chain employs TRBV7-8 and TRBJ2-5, with TRBD1 matching 11 bases. J was trimmed by 0 bases and V by 5 bases; bases with no gene match: 2. This CDR3 comprises 15 residues. CDR1 is SGHVS and CDR2 is FQNEAQ in the germline V gene. The CDR3 is CASSRDRGDQETQYF. The CDR3 nucleotides read TGTGCCAGCAGCCGGGACAGGGGGGACCAAGAGACCCAGTACTTC.

This clone appeared once. A read error may account for a junction end that differs from germline. This chain links TRBV30 with TRBJ2-7, with D perhaps being TRBD1 or TRBD2 (5 bases each). CDR3 length: 13 amino acids. Germline CDR1 and CDR2: GTSNPN and SVGIG (reference sequence). CDR3 nucleotides: TGTACCTGGAGGTCTTCAGGGTTATACGAGCAGTACTTC. This translates into CTWRSSGLYEQYF.

The chain has TRBV10-3 and TRBJ1-2, with TRBD1 as a possible D gene (6 bases). CDR1 is ENHRY, CDR2 SYGVKD, per germline. Deletions cut 8 bases from V and 4 bases from J, with 8 bases between. The CDR3 consists of 11 residues. The CDR3 protein is CAIGQSYGYTF. DNA for the CDR3: TGTGCCATCGGACAGAGCTATGGCTACACCTTC.

This clone was seen more than once but under ten times. This sequence joins TRBV19 and TRBJ1-6; the D gene is possibly TRBD1 (5 bases). V shed 4 bases and J shed 9 bases, with 10 bases lying between them. The germline gives CDR1 LNHDA, CDR2 SQIVND (reference sequence). The CDR3 totals 13 residues. CDR3: CASSTRDSSPLHF. The CDR3 region has the DNA TGTGCCAGTAGTACCCGGGACTCTTCACCCCTCCACTTT.